This T cell receptor (beta chain) stems from a study of T cell changes during pregnancy in multiple sclerosis. The repertoire was sequenced with immunoSEQ multiplex PCR; TCRdb's copy has only in-frame clones and lacks some. The profile shows over 55,000 clones, 80% to 90% of them singletons. V gave up 7 bases and J gave up 0 bases; unmatched junction bases: 5. Germline values: CDR1 SQVTM, CDR2 ANQGSEA. There are 13 residues in the CDR3. The genes are TRBV29-1 and TRBJ1-1, with 7 bases aligning to TRBD1. Specimen: peripheral blood, collected in the first trimester of pregnancy. This sequence originates from a female donor with multiple sclerosis, enrolled in a pregnancy study. The CDR3 sequence is CSGQGQMNTEAFF. Here the CDR3 DNA reads TGCAGCGGCCAGGGACAGATGAACACTGAAGCTTTCTTT.